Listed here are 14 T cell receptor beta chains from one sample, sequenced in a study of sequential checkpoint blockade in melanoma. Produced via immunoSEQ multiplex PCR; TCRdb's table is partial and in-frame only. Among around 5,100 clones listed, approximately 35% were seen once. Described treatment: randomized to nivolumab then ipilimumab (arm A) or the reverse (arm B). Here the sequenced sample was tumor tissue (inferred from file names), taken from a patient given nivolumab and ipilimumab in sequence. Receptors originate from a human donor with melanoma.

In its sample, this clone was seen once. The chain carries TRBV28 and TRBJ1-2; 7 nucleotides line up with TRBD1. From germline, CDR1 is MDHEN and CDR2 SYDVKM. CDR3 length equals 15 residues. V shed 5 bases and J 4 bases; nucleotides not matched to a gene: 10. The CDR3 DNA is TGTGCCAGCAGTCCCAGGGGGGGAGTTATCTATGGCTACACCTTC. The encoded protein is CASSPRGGVIYGYTF.

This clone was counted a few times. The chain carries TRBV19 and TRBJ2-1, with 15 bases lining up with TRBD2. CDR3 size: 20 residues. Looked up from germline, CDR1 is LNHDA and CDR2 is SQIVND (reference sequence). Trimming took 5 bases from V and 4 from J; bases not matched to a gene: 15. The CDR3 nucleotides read TGTGCCAGTAGTGAACCGGGACTAGCGGGAGGAAGGTCAAGGTACAATGAGCAGTTCTTC. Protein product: CASSEPGLAGGRSRYNEQFF. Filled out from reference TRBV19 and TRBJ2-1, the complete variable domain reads DGGITQSPKYLFRKEGQNVTLSCEQNLNHDAMYWYRQDPGQGLRLIYYSQIVNDFQKGDIAEGYSVSREKKESFPLTVTSAQKNPTAFYLCASSEPGLAGGRSRYNEQFFGPGTRLTVL.

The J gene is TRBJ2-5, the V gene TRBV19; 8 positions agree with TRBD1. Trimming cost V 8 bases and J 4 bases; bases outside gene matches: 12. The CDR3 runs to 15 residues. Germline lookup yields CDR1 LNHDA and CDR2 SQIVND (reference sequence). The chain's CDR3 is CASSGGRGRLETQYF. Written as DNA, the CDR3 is TGTGCCAGTTCCGGGGGCAGGGGGCGCTTAGAGACCCAGTACTTC. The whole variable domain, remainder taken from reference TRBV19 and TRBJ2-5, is DGGITQSPKYLFRKEGQNVTLSCEQNLNHDAMYWYRQDPGQGLRLIYYSQIVNDFQKGDIAEGYSVSREKKESFPLTVTSAQKNPTAFYLCASSGGRGRLETQYFGPGTRLLVL.

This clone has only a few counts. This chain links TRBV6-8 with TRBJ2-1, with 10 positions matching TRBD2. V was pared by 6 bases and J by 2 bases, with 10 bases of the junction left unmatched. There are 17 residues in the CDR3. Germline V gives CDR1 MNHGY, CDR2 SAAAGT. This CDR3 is CASRTTRLAGPYNEQFF. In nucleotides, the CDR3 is TGTGCCAGCAGGACCACACGACTAGCGGGTCCCTACAATGAGCAGTTCTTC.

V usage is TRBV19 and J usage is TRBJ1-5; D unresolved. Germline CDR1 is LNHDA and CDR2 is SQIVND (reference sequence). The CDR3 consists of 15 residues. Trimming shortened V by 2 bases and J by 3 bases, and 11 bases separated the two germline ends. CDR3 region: CASSIIPGSNQPQHF. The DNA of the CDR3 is TGTGCCAGTAGTATAATACCGGGTTCCAATCAGCCCCAGCATTTT.

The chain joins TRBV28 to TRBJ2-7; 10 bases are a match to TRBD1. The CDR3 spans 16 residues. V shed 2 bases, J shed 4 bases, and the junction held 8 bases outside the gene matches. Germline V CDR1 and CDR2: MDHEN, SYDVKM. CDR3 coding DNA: TGTGCCAGCAGTTTAACCTCCGGGACAGGGGAATACGAGCAGTACTTC. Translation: CASSLTSGTGEYEQYF.

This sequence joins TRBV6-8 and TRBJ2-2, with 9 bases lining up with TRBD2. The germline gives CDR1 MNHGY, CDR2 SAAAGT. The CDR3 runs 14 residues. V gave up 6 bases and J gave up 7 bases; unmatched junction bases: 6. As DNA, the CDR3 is TGTGCCAGCAGAGGCGGGGGGGCCGACGGGGAGCTGTTTTTT. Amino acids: CASRGGGADGELFF.

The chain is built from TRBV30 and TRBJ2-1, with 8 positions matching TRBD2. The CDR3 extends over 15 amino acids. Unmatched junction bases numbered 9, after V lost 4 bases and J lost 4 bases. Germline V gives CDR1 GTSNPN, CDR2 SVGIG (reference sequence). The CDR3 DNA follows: TGTGCCTGGAATAAACTAGCGGCCAGTTACAATGAGCAGTTCTTC. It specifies CAWNKLAASYNEQFF. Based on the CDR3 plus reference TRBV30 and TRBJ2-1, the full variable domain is SQTIHQWPATLVQPVGSPLSLECTVEGTSNPNLYWYRQAAGRGLQLLFYSVGIGQISSEVPQNLSASRPQDRQFILSSKKLLLSDSGFYLCAWNKLAASYNEQFFGPGTRLTVL.

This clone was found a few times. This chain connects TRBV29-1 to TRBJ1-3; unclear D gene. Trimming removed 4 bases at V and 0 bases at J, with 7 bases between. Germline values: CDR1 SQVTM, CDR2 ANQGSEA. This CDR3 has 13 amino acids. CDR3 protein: CSVALSSGNTIYF. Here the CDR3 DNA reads TGCAGCGTTGCTCTATCCTCTGGAAACACCATATATTTT. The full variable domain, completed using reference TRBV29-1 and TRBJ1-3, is SAVISQKPSRDICQRGTSLTIQCQVDSQVTMMFWYRQQPGQSLTLIATANQGSEATYESGFVIDKFPISRPNLTFSTLTVSNMSPEDSSIYLCSVALSSGNTIYFGEGSWLTVV.

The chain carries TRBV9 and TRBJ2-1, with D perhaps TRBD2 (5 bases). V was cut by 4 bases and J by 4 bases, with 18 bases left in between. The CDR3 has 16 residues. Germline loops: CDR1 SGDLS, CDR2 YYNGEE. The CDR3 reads CASSPQADPRYNEQFF. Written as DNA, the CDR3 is TGTGCCAGCAGCCCTCAAGCGGACCCTAGATACAATGAGCAGTTCTTC.

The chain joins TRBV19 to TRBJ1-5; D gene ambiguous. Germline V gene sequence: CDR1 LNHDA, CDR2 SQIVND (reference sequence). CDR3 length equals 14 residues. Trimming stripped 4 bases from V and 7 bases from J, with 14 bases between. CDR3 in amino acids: CASSTQVRGQPQHF. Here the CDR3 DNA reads TGTGCCAGTAGTACCCAGGTGCGAGGACAGCCCCAGCATTTT.

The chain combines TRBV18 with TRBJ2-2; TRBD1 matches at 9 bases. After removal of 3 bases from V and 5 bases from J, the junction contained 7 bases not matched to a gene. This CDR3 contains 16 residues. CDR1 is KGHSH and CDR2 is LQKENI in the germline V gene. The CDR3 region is CASSPQGQGRTGELFF. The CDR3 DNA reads TGTGCCAGCTCACCGCAGGGACAGGGTCGGACCGGGGAGCTGTTTTTT.

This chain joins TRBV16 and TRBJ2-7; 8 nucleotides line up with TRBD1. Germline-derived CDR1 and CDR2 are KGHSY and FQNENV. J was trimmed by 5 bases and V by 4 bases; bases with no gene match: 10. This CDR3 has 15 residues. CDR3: CASSPSRTGKNEQYF. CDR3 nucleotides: TGTGCCAGCAGCCCTTCTAGGACAGGGAAAAACGAGCAGTACTTC.

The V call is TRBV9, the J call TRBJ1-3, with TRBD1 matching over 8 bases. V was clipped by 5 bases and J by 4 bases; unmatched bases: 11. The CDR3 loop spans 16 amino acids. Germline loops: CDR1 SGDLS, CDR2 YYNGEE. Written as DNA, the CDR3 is TGTGCCAGCAGTGGAGAACAGGGGGGAGTCGGAAACACCATATATTTT. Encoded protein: CASSGEQGGVGNTIYF.